This T cell receptor (beta chain) came from a study of blood T cell repertoires in COVID-19. At the level of the study: The origin of the acute and convalescent COVID-19 samples was the United States, Italy and Spain. Sample material is recorded as cDNA or gDNA derived from T cells, B-cell-depleted T cells, or PBMCs.

Authors' processing steps: Reference gene primer amplification gave estimated nucleated cell counts. Clones were read by immunoSEQ multiplex PCR, and TCRdb kept only the in-frame ones, dropping some. V, J and clone size are those of that table, while D and trimming were read from the DNA. In the table there are over 300,000 clones, about 90% of which are singletons. CDR3 length equals 13 residues. The V gene's germline CDR1 is LGHNT and CDR2 FRNRAP. V was shortened by 4 bases and J by 6 bases, with 10 bases between the two germline ends. This sequence was found in a man aged 18 to 35 with active or convalescent COVID-19. The specimen was peripheral blood. V gene TRBV12-5 combines with J gene TRBJ2-1; perhaps TRBD1 as D (6 bases). CDR3 in amino acids: CASGSPTGNEQFF. For the CDR3, the DNA is TGTGCTAGTGGTTCGCCGACAGGCAATGAGCAGTTCTTC.